This T cell receptor beta chain was profiled in a study of immune heterogeneity within non-small cell lung tumors. Study observations and caveats: High-frequency clones unique to single sites coexisted with identical dominant CDR3 beta clonotypes that recurred across tumor sites within a patient. A significant, moderate positive correlation (R about 0.34) linked local T-cell clonality and tumor mutational burden. Each patient largely had their own distinct set of high-frequency T-cell receptor beta clonotypes.

The TCR beta CDR3 region was amplified by multiplex PCR employing 32 V and 13 J primers. TCRdb re-called the multiplex PCR reads with MiXCR, one entry per CDR3 protein. The sample includes approximately 11,000 distinct CDR3 sequences, 25% to 30% of them seen just once. This CDR3 is built from 13 residues. Germline V gene sequence: CDR1 DFQATT, CDR2 SNEGSKA (reference sequence). V gave up 7 bases and J gave up 3 bases, with 14 bases separating them. Template came from bulk tumor genomic DNA, at approximately 540 ng per sample. Biopsies that were spaced far apart were taken, several per primary tumor, during surgery. Patients underwent curative surgery for untreated, newly diagnosed non-small cell lung cancer. Samples were obtained from newly diagnosed non-small cell lung cancer patients who were having surgery with curative intent. A word on this clonotype: The antigen is undetermined.

The clonotype was recovered from a woman in her fifties or sixties with non-small cell lung cancer. The chain links TRBV20-1 to TRBJ2-3; possibly TRBD2 for D (5 bases). The sample was lung tumor tissue. CDR3 DNA: TGCAGTGTGAGTACGGGGAGTACAGATACGCAGTATTTT. Translating it yields CSVSTGSTDTQYF.